This TCR beta chain emerged from a study of regulatory T cells in long-lasting Graves disease. This clonotype appeared many times. The sample's time point: newly diagnosed GD, antithyroid drugs for less than 3 months. From PBMCs, RNA was extracted and then used to make the TCR library. CDR3 size: 13 residues. The V and J ends lost 4 bases and 9 bases respectively, with 13 bases between them. CDR1 SGHTA and CDR2 FQGTGA come from the germline V gene. Arm-PCR of CDR3 regions and iRepertoire HTBI primers were used to build TCR beta libraries. TCRdb re-derived calls from the multiplex PCR reads in MiXCR, one entry per CDR3 protein. In the table there are about 400,000 distinct CDR3 sequences, roughly 15% of which are singletons. The data also belong to a second study, concerning T cells in Graves' hyperthyroidism and ophthalmopathy.

The specimen comprised peripheral blood mononuclear cells (PBMCs), sampled at new diagnosis, from a patient treated with antithyroid drugs. This clonotype originated in a woman aged 40 to 50 with Graves disease. V and J are TRBV7-3 and TRBJ2-1, with D unresolved. CDR3 in DNA: TGTGCCAGCAGCTCGACCCCGGCCCCTGAGCAGTTCTTC. The encoded protein is CASSSTPAPEQFF.